Below, 30 T cell receptor beta chains from the same sample are listed, as sequenced in a study of cytotoxic CD8 clonotypes in ibrutinib-treated CLL. The repertoire was sequenced with immunoSEQ multiplex PCR; TCRdb's copy has only in-frame clones and lacks some. The table includes 20,000 or so clones, around 70% detected once. The material was PBMCs, obtained before ibrutinib treatment. The receptors stem from a human donor with chronic lymphocytic leukemia.

The chain links TRBV13 to TRBJ2-7, with 10 bases identical to TRBD2. Germline assignment: CDR1 PRHDT and CDR2 FYEKMQ (reference sequence). The CDR3 length is 14 residues. The V gene end was trimmed by 5 bases and the J gene end by 3 bases; junction bases not matched to a gene: 4. CDR3 sequence reads: CASSLSGRVYEQYF. In DNA form, the CDR3 reads TGTGCCAGCAGCCTCAGCGGGAGGGTCTACGAGCAGTACTTC.

This chain's CDR3 is CASSPLVLQYF. CDR3 DNA: TGCGCCAGCAGCCCCCTAGTTTTACAGTACTTC. The gene calls are TRBV4-1 and TRBJ2-5; no clear D gene. CDR1 and CDR2 from the germline V gene are MGHRA and YSYEKL. This CDR3 has 11 residues. Trimming removed 4 bases from V and 11 bases from J, with 11 bases in between.

V usage is TRBV5-5 and J usage is TRBJ2-5; D assignment may be TRBD1 or TRBD2 (5 bases each). From germline, CDR1 is SGHKS and CDR2 YYEKEE (reference sequence). V lost 0 bases and J 7 bases, leaving 10 bases between the germline ends. The CDR3 has 13 residues. CDR3 protein: CASSLGGDATQYF. In DNA form, the CDR3 reads TGTGCCAGCAGCTTGGGAGGGGATGCGACCCAGTACTTC.

V usage is TRBV5-6 and J usage is TRBJ2-2, with D possibly TRBD1 on 5 matching bases. The CDR3 consists of 15 residues. Germline values: CDR1 SGHDT, CDR2 YYEEEE. The V end was cut by 4 bases, the J end by 12 bases, with 22 bases between. Written as DNA, the CDR3 is TGTGCCAGCAGCAGGGGCCCCTCCGGCGGTAGTAAGCTGTTTTTT. Translated: CASSRGPSGGSKLFF.

V gene TRBV5-4 combines with J gene TRBJ2-1; D is perhaps TRBD2 (5 bases). CDR3 length: 16 residues. The V end was cut by 5 bases, the J end by 4 bases, with 19 bases between. Germline CDR1 SGHNT, CDR2 YYREEE (reference sequence). The CDR3 DNA reads as TGTGCCAGCAGTAGCGAGGGTCTTAAAACATACAATGAGCAGTTCTTC. It translates to CASSSEGLKTYNEQFF. Using reference TRBV5-4 and TRBJ2-1 for the parts outside the CDR3, the full variable domain is ETGVTQSPTHLIKTRGQQVTLRCSSQSGHNTVSWYQQALGQGPQFIFQYYREEENGRGNFPPRFSGLQFPNYSSELNVNALELDDSALYLCASSSEGLKTYNEQFFGPGTRLTVL.

CDR3 sequence (DNA): TGTGCCAGCACCTGGATTGTCGGGGGGCTGAGCTATGGCTACACCTTC. This encodes CASTWIVGGLSYGYTF. The genes are TRBV2 and TRBJ1-2, with D maybe TRBD1 (6 bases). The CDR3 runs to 16 residues. Germline values: CDR1 SNHLY, CDR2 FYNNEI. The V gene lost 7 bases and the J gene lost 4 bases, with 22 bases spanning the gap.

The V and J genes are TRBV6-5 and TRBJ1-4; D perhaps matches TRBD1 (5 bases). Germline CDR1 is MNHEY and CDR2 is SVGAGI. Trimming cost V 8 bases and J 7 bases, with 14 bases left between them. The CDR3 is 13 residues long. CDR3 DNA sequence: TGTGCCAGCGGGGGACGGGCGACTGAAAAACTGTTTTTT. Translated: CASGGRATEKLFF.

V is TRBV30 and J is TRBJ2-7; no definite D call. V was trimmed by 0 bases and J by 3 bases, leaving 3 bases between them. The CDR3 consists of 11 residues. The V gene's germline CDR1 is GTSNPN and CDR2 SVGIG (reference sequence). The CDR3, as DNA: TGTGCCTGGAGTGTTAGCTACGAGCAGTACTTC. Translating gives CAWSVSYEQYF.

This rearrangement joins TRBV27 to TRBJ2-2; D is possibly TRBD1 (5 bases). This CDR3 region has 17 residues. Looked up from germline, CDR1 is MNHEY and CDR2 is SMNVEV (reference sequence). V shed 4 bases and J shed 2 bases, with 17 bases lying between them. CDR3 sequence: CASSYLRVTGNTGELFF. CDR3 DNA: TGTGCCAGCAGTTACCTAAGGGTAACAGGCAACACCGGGGAGCTGTTTTTT.

The rearrangement joins TRBV19 to TRBJ2-7; D gene ambiguous. CDR3 length equals 13 residues. Trimming took off 3 bases at V and 3 bases at J, with 9 bases between the two ends. Germline V gene sequence: CDR1 LNHDA, CDR2 SQIVND (reference sequence). CDR3 sequence reads: CASSMTQDYEQYF. In nucleotides, the CDR3 is TGTGCCAGTAGTATGACTCAAGACTACGAGCAGTACTTC.

This clone has just a few counts. The chain has TRBV7-2 and TRBJ1-2, with D perhaps matching TRBD1 (5 bases). This CDR3 region has 18 residues. The germline CDR1 and CDR2 sequences are SGHTA and FQGNSA. V was cut by 2 bases and J by 4 bases, with 23 bases left in between. The CDR3, as DNA: TGTGCCAGCAGCTTAAGCGACGACCTTGGGGCCGCGAGCTATGGCTACACCTTC. This gives the protein CASSLSDDLGAASYGYTF.

V is TRBV18 and J is TRBJ1-5; D is undetermined. This CDR3 comprises 13 residues. V shed 2 bases and J shed 5 bases, with 7 bases lying between them. Germline values: CDR1 KGHSH, CDR2 LQKENI. CDR3 sequence reads: CASSPSRDQPQHF. CDR3 DNA: TGTGCCAGCTCACCAAGTAGGGATCAGCCCCAGCATTTT.

The V gene is TRBV5-4, the J gene TRBJ2-3; 7 bases line up with TRBD2. This CDR3 contains 14 residues. Per the germline V gene, CDR1 is SGHNT and CDR2 is YYREEE (reference sequence). The junction had 2 bases not matched to a gene; V was cut back by 0 bases and J by 4 bases. The CDR3 sequence is CASSLGLAPDTQYF. In DNA form, the CDR3 reads TGTGCCAGCAGCTTGGGACTAGCTCCAGATACGCAGTATTTT.

The V gene is TRBV19, the J gene TRBJ2-7; TRBD1 matches 9 bases. The CDR3 spans 15 residues. Trimming took 3 bases from V and 3 from J; bases not matched to a gene: 6. Germline V gene data show CDR1 as LNHDA and CDR2 as SQIVND (reference sequence). CDR3 DNA sequence: TGTGCCAGTAGTATGTCCGGGACAGGGAGCTACGAGCAGTACTTC. The encoded protein is CASSMSGTGSYEQYF.

The V call is TRBV21-1, the J call TRBJ2-7; the listed D gene, TRBD2, was not tested against the DNA. TRBV21-1 corresponds to a pseudogene. This CDR3 contains 10 residues. The CDR3 DNA follows: TGTATCTGGGGGGGCCACGAGCAGTACTTC. It yields the protein CIWGGHEQYF.

The chain carries TRBV10-3 and TRBJ2-6; 8 bases map to TRBD1. The CDR3 runs 17 residues. Germline CDR1 reads ENHRY; CDR2 reads SYGVKD. The trim removed 7 bases at V and 4 bases at J, leaving 12 bases unmatched. The CDR3 nucleotides are TGTGCCATCACCCCCGGGACAGGAGTTCAAGGGGCCAACGTCCTGACTTTC. It translates to CAITPGTGVQGANVLTF.

The V and J genes are TRBV6-1 and TRBJ1-5; D uncertain. The CDR3 has 14 residues. Germline V lookup: CDR1 MNHNS, CDR2 SASEGT. The V and J ends lost 1 base and 7 bases respectively, with 11 bases between them. For the CDR3, the DNA is TGTGCCAGCAGTGAAGGTGCAGGTTGGCAGCCCCAGCATTTT. Protein sequence: CASSEGAGWQPQHF.

This clone is medium-sized by share. This sequence joins TRBV10-3 and TRBJ1-1; 8 positions match TRBD1. Looked up from germline, CDR1 is ENHRY and CDR2 is SYGVKD. After removal of 6 bases from V and 3 bases from J, the junction contained 0 bases not matched to a gene. There are 12 residues in the CDR3. CDR3 DNA sequence: TGTGCCATCAGGGGACAGGACACTGAAGCTTTCTTT. It yields the protein CAIRGQDTEAFF.

The chain has TRBV28 and TRBJ2-3; D is possibly TRBD1 (5 bases). Looked up from germline, CDR1 is MDHEN and CDR2 is SYDVKM. The V gene lost 7 bases and the J gene lost 1 base, with 18 bases spanning the gap. The CDR3 totals 16 residues. The CDR3 DNA follows: TGTGCCAGCACCCTGAGGCAGGGTTTGGGCACAGATACGCAGTATTTT. It is translated as CASTLRQGLGTDTQYF.

The chain couples TRBV5-4 to TRBJ2-7; TRBD2 matches at 7 bases. Trimming removed 4 bases from V and 2 bases from J; junction bases left unmatched: 9. CDR3 size: 15 residues. CDR1 and CDR2 from the germline V gene are SGHNT and YYREEE (reference sequence). The CDR3 here is CASSPAGLGAYEQYF. In DNA form, the CDR3 reads TGTGCCAGCAGCCCCGCCGGACTAGGAGCCTACGAGCAGTACTTC.

The V and J genes are TRBV7-9 and TRBJ2-7, with 13 bases lining up with TRBD2. Germline V CDR1 and CDR2: SEHNR, FQNEAQ (reference sequence). V lost 5 bases, J lost 2 bases, and 6 bases stayed unmatched. This CDR3 is 16 amino acids long. CDR3 coding DNA: TGTGCCAGCAGCCCGGGACTAGCGGGGCAAACCTACGAGCAGTACTTC. It translates to CASSPGLAGQTYEQYF.

The V and J genes are TRBV27 and TRBJ2-3; D remains ambiguous. The CDR3 extends over 12 amino acids. The V gene lost 5 bases and the J gene lost 10 bases, with 13 bases spanning the gap. Germline-derived CDR1 and CDR2 are MNHEY and SMNVEV (reference sequence). DNA for the CDR3: TGTGCCAGCAGTCCCCTAGGCAGATCGCAGTATTTT. As protein: CASSPLGRSQYF.

This chain links TRBV5-1 with TRBJ2-7; D is unresolved. Trimming left V 0 bases short and J 0 bases short, with 13 bases between. CDR1 is SGHRS, CDR2 YFSETQ, per germline. This CDR3 is 16 amino acids long. The CDR3 nucleotides are TGCGCCAGCAGCTTGGCGAGTAGCCTACACTCCTACGAGCAGTACTTC. Protein: CASSLASSLHSYEQYF.

Only a few counts were recorded for this clone. The V gene is TRBV18, the J gene TRBJ2-7; 8 bases fit TRBD2. The V segment lost 3 bases and the J segment 0 bases; nucleotides outside the gene matches: 4. The germline gives CDR1 KGHSH, CDR2 LQKENI. This CDR3 comprises 15 residues. CDR3 sequence: CASSPTGTSSYEQYF. The CDR3 nucleotides read TGTGCCAGCTCACCGACCGGGACTAGCTCCTACGAGCAGTACTTC.

The count of this clone is one. The chain links TRBV10-2 to TRBJ1-4, with 8 positions matching TRBD1. The V and J ends lost 4 bases and 3 bases, in that order; junction bases with no gene match: 4. The CDR3 spans 15 residues. Germline CDR1 reads WSHSY; CDR2 reads SAAADI. This CDR3 reads CASSVVTGANEKLFF. In DNA form, the CDR3 reads TGCGCCAGCAGTGTTGTGACAGGGGCTAATGAAAAACTGTTTTTT.

The chain is built from TRBV6-5 and TRBJ1-2, with D possibly TRBD1 on 5 matching bases. Per the germline V gene, CDR1 is MNHEY and CDR2 is SVGAGI. V dropped 1 base and J dropped 1 base, with 10 bases sitting between them. This CDR3 comprises 15 residues. The CDR3 loop reads CASSYFSGGNYGYTF. The CDR3 coding sequence is TGTGCCAGCAGTTACTTTTCGGGGGGTAACTATGGCTACACCTTC.

This clone was seen only a few times. V gene TRBV5-4 combines with J gene TRBJ2-2; D call uncertain. The CDR3 extends over 14 amino acids. Looked up from germline, CDR1 is SGHNT and CDR2 is YYREEE (reference sequence). The germline V and J ends were trimmed by 6 bases and 6 bases, with 15 bases remaining between them. The CDR3 region has the DNA TGTGCCAGCAACTCATTTCAGATCCCCGGGGAGCTGTTTTTT. Protein: CASNSFQIPGELFF.

The chain employs TRBV28 and TRBJ2-1, with 12 positions matching TRBD2. The CDR3 loop spans 15 amino acids. Germline loops: CDR1 MDHEN, CDR2 SYDVKM. V shed 6 bases and J 7 bases; nucleotides not matched to a gene: 7. The CDR3 DNA is TGTGCCAGCAGCCTAGGACTAGCGGGAAAGAATGAGCAGTTCTTC. It is translated as CASSLGLAGKNEQFF. Based on the CDR3 plus reference TRBV28 and TRBJ2-1, the full variable domain is DVKVTQSSRYLVKRTGEKVFLECVQDMDHENMFWYRQDPGLGLRLIYFSYDVKMKEKGDIPEGYSVSREKKERFSLILESASTNQTSMYLCASSLGLAGKNEQFFGPGTRLTVL.

The sample holds a few counts of this clone. This chain joins TRBV9 and TRBJ2-2; 14 bases are shared with TRBD2. Germline V CDR1 and CDR2: SGDLS, YYNGEE. This CDR3 has 16 residues. V shed 3 bases, J shed 7 bases, and the junction held 5 bases outside the gene matches. CDR3 sequence: CASSGGLAGAIGELFF. The CDR3 coding sequence is TGTGCCAGCAGCGGGGGACTAGCGGGAGCGATCGGGGAGCTGTTTTTT. The full variable domain, its missing parts supplied by reference TRBV9 and TRBJ2-2, is DSGVTQTPKHLITATGQRVTLRCSPRSGDLSVYWYQQSLDQGLQFLIQYYNGEERAKGNILERFSAQQFPDLHSELNLSSLELGDSALYFCASSGGLAGAIGELFFGEGSRLTVL.

This chain connects TRBV19 to TRBJ2-1; D might be TRBD2 (5 bases). The CDR3 consists of 19 residues. CDR1 LNHDA and CDR2 SQIVND come from the germline V gene (reference sequence). V lost 1 base to trimming and J lost 2 bases, with 21 bases between them. CDR3 protein: CASSIVRPGGSAPYNEQFF. CDR3 sequence (DNA): TGTGCCAGTAGTATAGTTCGTCCTGGCGGGTCCGCCCCCTACAATGAGCAGTTCTTC.